This T cell receptor (beta chain) originates from a study of OX40 agonist ivuxolimab in advanced cancers. Study background: Hepatocellular carcinoma, melanoma, renal cell or head and neck cancer affected the dose-escalation patients.

Clones were sequenced by immunoSEQ multiplex PCR, and TCRdb holds only the in-frame ones, with some missing. The data hold roughly 34,000 clones, with roughly 84% observed a single time. Systemic immunosuppression or autoimmune disease history was grounds to exclude patients. Germline lookup yields CDR1 SGHNT and CDR2 YYREEE (reference sequence). The CDR3 is 14 residues long. V lost 0 bases, J lost 11 bases, and 17 bases lay in between. As for this clone: Its specificity is not known.

Overall study findings and caveats: At 0.1 to 3.0 mg/kg, clonal expansion of CD4+ and CD8+ blood T cells had occurred by week 6.

The V call is TRBV5-4, the J call TRBJ2-5; weak D call: TRBD1 (6 bases). Sequenced here: CD4+ or CD8+ T cells sorted from blood, sampled in a trial of the OX40 agonist ivuxolimab. This clonotype was obtained from an adult with an advanced solid tumor such as melanoma, head and neck, liver or kidney cancer. The DNA of the CDR3 is TGTGCCAGCAGCTTGGATGGGGGCGCTTGGGAGCAGTACTTC. Its protein product is CASSLDGGAWEQYF.